This T cell receptor beta chain was documented in a study of patients and donors after allogeneic stem cell transplantation. There are 16 residues in the CDR3. CDR1 is LGHDT, CDR2 YNNKEL, per germline (reference sequence). The V segment lost 1 base and the J segment 2 bases; nucleotides outside the gene matches: 8. MiXCR, run by TCRdb on the RT-PCR reads, gives a single entry per CDR3 protein. The top ten hold roughly 6.4% of the sample, which has about a million distinct CDR3 sequences, about a sixth seen once. J is TRBJ2-7 and V is TRBV3-1; 7 bases agree with TRBD2. The receptor's source is a human donor who was either an allogeneic HSCT recipient or a stem cell or donor lymphocyte infusion donor (not recorded which). It is not recorded whose cells these are; they may come from a transplant donor. The material sequenced was blood, either unsorted or a sorted T cell fraction (not recorded which). The CDR3 DNA follows: TGTGCCAGCAGCCAAGTCCGAGTCGGGGGGACCTACGAGCAGTACTTC. Its translation is CASSQVRVGGTYEQYF.